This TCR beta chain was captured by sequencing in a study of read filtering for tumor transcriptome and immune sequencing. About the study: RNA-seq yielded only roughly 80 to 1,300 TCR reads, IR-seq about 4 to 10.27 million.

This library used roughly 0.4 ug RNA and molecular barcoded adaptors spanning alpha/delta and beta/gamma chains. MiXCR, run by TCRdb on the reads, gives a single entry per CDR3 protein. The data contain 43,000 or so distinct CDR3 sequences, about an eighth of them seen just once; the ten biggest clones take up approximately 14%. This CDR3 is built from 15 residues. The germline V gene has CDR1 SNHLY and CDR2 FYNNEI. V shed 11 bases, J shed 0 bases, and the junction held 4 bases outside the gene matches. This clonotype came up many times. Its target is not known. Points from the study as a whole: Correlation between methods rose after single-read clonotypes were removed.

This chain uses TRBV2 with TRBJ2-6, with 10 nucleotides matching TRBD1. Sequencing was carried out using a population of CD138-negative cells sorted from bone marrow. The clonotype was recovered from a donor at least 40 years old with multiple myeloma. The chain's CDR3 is CARDRGLSGANVLTF. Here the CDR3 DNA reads TGTGCCCGCGACAGGGGGCTCTCTGGGGCCAACGTCCTGACTTTC.